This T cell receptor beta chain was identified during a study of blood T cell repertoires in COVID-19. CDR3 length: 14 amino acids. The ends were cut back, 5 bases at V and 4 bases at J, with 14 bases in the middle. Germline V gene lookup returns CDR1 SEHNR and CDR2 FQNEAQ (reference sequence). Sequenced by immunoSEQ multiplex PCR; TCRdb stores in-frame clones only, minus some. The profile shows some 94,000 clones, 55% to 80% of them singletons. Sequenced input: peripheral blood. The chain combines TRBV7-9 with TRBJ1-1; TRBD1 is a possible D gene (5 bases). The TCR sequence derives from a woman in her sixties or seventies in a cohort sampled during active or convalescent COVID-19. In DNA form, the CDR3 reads TGTGCCAGCAGCCCCAGCCTCGGGGGCACTGAAGCTTTCTTT. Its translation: CASSPSLGGTEAFF.